The rows below give T cell receptor beta chains drawn from one sample of a study of human T cells and chemical hapten exposure. TCRdb called the RACE reads again in MiXCR, with one record for every CDR3 protein. In the table there are roughly 200,000 distinct CDR3 sequences, approximately 20% of which are singletons. Sample: whole blood, taken in connection with sensitization to the hapten diphenylcyclopropenone (DPC). All receptors derive from a woman between 45 and 60 years old with alopecia areata. Some clones in this sample may be carry-over from other donors' samples. Each CDR3 is given without its conserved first and last residue. Each record gives: J gene, D gene, V gene, clone size, CDR3 protein. A D gene is named only where the DNA matches it firmly. Only some rows state a clone size, as once, few, many or a class for expanded clones.

TRBJ2-7 | NA | TRBV18 | few | ASSPGNYEQY
TRBJ2-5 | NA | TRBV10-1 | few | ASRANQETQY
TRBJ1-2 | NA | TRBV29-1 | few | SAGSRVDYGYT
TRBJ2-7 | TRBD1 | TRBV6-6 | NA | ASSYLDRVYEQY
TRBJ2-7 | TRBD2 | TRBV10-2 | NA | ASSTSGVYEQY
TRBJ2-7 | TRBD1 | TRBV11-2 | few | ASSHLQGTVYEQY
TRBJ1-1 | NA | TRBV5-6 | NA | ASSTWPGPKAF
TRBJ2-1 | TRBD2 | TRBV4-1 | few | ASSQDRGRNSGRADEQF
TRBJ1-4 | NA | TRBV11-1 | many | ASSYHRDCCEKLF
TRBJ1-1 | NA | TRBV2 | NA | ASTPFTEAF
TRBJ2-5 | NA | TRBV10-2 | few | ASSALAAKGETQY
TRBJ1-5 | NA | TRBV19 | NA | ASSKSPTGNNQPQH
TRBJ2-3 | TRBD2 | TRBV9 | NA | ASSVELASNTQY
TRBJ2-2 | TRBD2 | TRBV2 | once | ASRRSGTSGTGELF
TRBJ2-2 | NA | TRBV20-1 | few | SANPLGNANTGELF
TRBJ2-1 | TRBD2 | TRBV11-2 | NA | ASSLSGRGWEQF
TRBJ2-3 | TRBD1 | TRBV11-2 | NA | ASRRTGEADTQY
TRBJ2-1 | NA | TRBV15 | many | ATSSVSNPDEQF
TRBJ1-6 | NA | TRBV12-3/TRBV12-4 | few | ASSFGGGESPLH
TRBJ1-4 | NA | TRBV20-1 | few | SARGQGDEKLF
TRBJ1-2 | NA | TRBV29-1 | few | SVEQDGYT
TRBJ2-5 | TRBD2 | TRBV6-6 | NA | ASSFTTSGRSETQY
TRBJ2-1 | NA | TRBV6-2/TRBV6-3 | NA | ASSRRAAYNEQF
TRBJ2-1 | NA | TRBV7-2 | NA | ASTPVEAGGGYNEQF
TRBJ2-1 | NA | TRBV29-1 | many | STTGGRSYNEQF
TRBJ1-1 | NA | TRBV6-2/TRBV6-3 | few | ASSYVQGGAEAF
TRBJ2-1 | TRBD1 | TRBV24-1 | few | ATSDTAGQGYNEQF
TRBJ2-2 | TRBD2 | TRBV9 | NA | ASSSRAGLAGVNGELF
TRBJ2-7 | NA | TRBV5-1 | few | ASTPGGAGTYEQY
TRBJ2-2 | NA | TRBV11-3 | NA | ASSLVSPGELF
TRBJ2-3 | TRBD2 | TRBV10-2 | NA | ASSESLAGSTDTQY
TRBJ2-1 | TRBD1 | TRBV5-1 | NA | ASSLAGTARHNEQF
TRBJ2-2 | NA | TRBV29-1 | NA | SVAPTRLSYTGELF
TRBJ1-1 | NA | TRBV5-1 | NA | ASSLGGMVTEAF
TRBJ2-7 | NA | TRBV20-1 | NA | SARDPTGSSYEQY
TRBJ1-1 | NA | TRBV5-1 | few | ASSNGQKAF